The clone carrying this T cell receptor (beta chain) was seen a few times. Its target is not known. TCRdb re-called the 5' RACE reads with MiXCR, one entry per CDR3 protein. The profile covers a few hundred thousand distinct CDR3 sequences, with around 6.8% appearing a single time and about 18% taken by the ten largest. The CDR3 runs to 16 residues. The ends were cut back, 2 bases at V and 3 bases at J, with 16 bases in the middle. Germline CDR1 SGHTA, CDR2 FQGNSA. The sample is drawn from a study of T cells after yellow fever vaccination. Study-level results: After the booster, roughly 96% of CD4 and 88% of CD8 primary-response clones were re-detected.

Sequencing was performed on PBMCs, taken 35 to 50 days after the first yellow fever vaccination. The clonotype comes from a man between 18 and 35 years old who received the YFV17D yellow fever vaccine. The V and J genes are TRBV7-2 and TRBJ1-2; unclear D gene. This CDR3 reads CASSLKIALRDYGYTF. The CDR3 nucleotides are TGTGCCAGCAGCTTAAAGATCGCGTTGCGAGACTATGGCTACACCTTC.